This T cell receptor beta chain originates from a study of cytomegalovirus exposure and HLA in healthy donors. Across the whole study: Around 80 million unique TCR sequences came from HLA-typed donors in an early release.

V was shortened by 0 bases and J by 2 bases, with 12 bases between the two germline ends. The CDR3 runs to 15 residues. CDR1 and CDR2 from the germline V gene are SGHNT and YYREEE (reference sequence). Primers included in the PCR were 60 Vbeta and 13 Jbeta primers. TCRdb keeps only in-frame clones here, not all; method: immunoSEQ multiplex PCR. The sample lists some 160,000 clones, just under 70% occurring once. This chain uses TRBV5-4 with TRBJ2-7, with D tentatively TRBD1 (5 bases). The origin of this receptor is a man in his fifties or sixties in good health and CMV-seronegative. The sequencing input was PBMCs. CDR3 region: CASSLEAQVTYEQYF. The CDR3 coding sequence is TGTGCCAGCAGCTTGGAGGCACAGGTTACCTACGAGCAGTACTTC.